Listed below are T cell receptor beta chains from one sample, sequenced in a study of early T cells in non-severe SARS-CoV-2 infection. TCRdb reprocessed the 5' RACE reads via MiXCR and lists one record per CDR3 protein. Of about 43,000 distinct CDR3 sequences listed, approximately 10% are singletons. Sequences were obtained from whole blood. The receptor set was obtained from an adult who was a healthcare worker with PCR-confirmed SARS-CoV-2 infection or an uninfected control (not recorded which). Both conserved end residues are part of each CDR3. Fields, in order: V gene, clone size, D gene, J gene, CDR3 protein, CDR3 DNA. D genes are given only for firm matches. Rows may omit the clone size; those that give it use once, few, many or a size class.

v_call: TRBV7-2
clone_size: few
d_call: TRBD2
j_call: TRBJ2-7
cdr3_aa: CASSLRLAGGNEQYF
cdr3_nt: TGTGCCAGCAGCTTACGGCTAGCGGGGGGAAACGAGCAGTACTTC

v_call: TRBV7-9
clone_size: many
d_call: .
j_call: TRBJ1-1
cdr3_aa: CASSLAGRSRDEVFF
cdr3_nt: TGTGCCAGCAGCTTAGCGGGGCGATCCAGAGATGAAGTTTTCTTT

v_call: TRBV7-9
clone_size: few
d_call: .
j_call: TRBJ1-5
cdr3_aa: CASSERGESQPQHF
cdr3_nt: TGTGCCAGCAGTGAGCGGGGGGAGAGTCAGCCCCAGCATTTT

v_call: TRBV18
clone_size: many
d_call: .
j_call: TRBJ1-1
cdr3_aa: CASSPNTEAFF
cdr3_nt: TGTGCCAGCTCACCAAACACTGAAGCTTTCTTT

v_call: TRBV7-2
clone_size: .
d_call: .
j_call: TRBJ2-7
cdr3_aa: CASSPQGVSDEQYF
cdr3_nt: TGTGCCAGCAGCCCCCAAGGGGTATCGGACGAGCAGTACTTC

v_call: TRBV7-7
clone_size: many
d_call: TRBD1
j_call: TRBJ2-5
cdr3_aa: CASSVSPGTGGGGSETQYF
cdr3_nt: TGTGCCAGCAGCGTATCACCCGGGACAGGGGGCGGAGGTTCGGAGACCCAGTACTTC

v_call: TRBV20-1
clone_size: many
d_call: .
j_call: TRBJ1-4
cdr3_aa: CSARGEIGEKLFF
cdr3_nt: TGCAGTGCTAGAGGGGAAATTGGTGAAAAACTGTTTTTT

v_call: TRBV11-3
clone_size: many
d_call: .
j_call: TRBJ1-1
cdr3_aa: CASSLSSLRDTEAFF
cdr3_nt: TGTGCCAGCAGCTTATCCAGCCTACGGGACACTGAAGCTTTCTTT

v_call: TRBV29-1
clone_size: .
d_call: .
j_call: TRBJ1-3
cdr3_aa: CSVAGVHTDTIYF
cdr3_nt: TGCAGCGTTGCCGGGGTTCATACGGACACCATATATTTT

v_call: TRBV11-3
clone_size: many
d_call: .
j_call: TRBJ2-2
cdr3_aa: CASSPASRGGELFF
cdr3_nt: TGTGCCAGCAGCCCGGCGTCGCGAGGCGGGGAGCTGTTTTTT

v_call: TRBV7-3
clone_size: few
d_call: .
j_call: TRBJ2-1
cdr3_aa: CASSLTAAKGIGEQFF
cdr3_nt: TGTGCCAGCAGCTTAACGGCCGCAAAAGGAATAGGCGAGCAGTTCTTC

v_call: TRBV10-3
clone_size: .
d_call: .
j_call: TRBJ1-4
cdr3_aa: CAISESRNEKLFF
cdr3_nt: TGTGCCATCAGTGAGTCCCGTAATGAAAAACTGTTTTTT

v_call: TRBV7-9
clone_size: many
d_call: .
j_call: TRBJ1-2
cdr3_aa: CASSLEFQGSGYTF
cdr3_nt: TGTGCCAGCAGCTTAGAGTTCCAGGGGAGCGGCTACACCTTC

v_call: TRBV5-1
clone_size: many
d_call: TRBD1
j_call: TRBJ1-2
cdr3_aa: CASSETGGDGYTF
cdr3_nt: TGCGCCAGCAGCGAGACAGGGGGAGATGGCTACACCTTC

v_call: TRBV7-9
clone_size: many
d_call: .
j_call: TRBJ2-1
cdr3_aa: CASSLTNEQFF
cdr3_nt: TGTGCCAGCAGCTTAACCAATGAGCAGTTCTTC

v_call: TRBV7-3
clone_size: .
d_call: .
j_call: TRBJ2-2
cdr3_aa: CASSLNSNTGELFF
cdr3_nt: TGTGCCAGCAGCTTAAACTCGAACACCGGGGAGCTGTTTTTT

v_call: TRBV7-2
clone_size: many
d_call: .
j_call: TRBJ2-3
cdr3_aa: CASSQEGNANTQYF
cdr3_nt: TGTGCCAGCAGCCAAGAGGGGAATGCGAATACGCAGTATTTT

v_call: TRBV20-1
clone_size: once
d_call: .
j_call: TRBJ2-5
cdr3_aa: CSALILRGAQETQYF
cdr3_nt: TGCAGTGCCCTGATATTGCGGGGTGCCCAAGAGACCCAGTACTTC

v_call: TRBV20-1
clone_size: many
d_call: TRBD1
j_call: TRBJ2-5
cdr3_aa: CSARSLRTGGETQYF
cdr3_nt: TGCAGTGCTAGATCTTTAAGGACAGGTGGGGAGACCCAGTACTTC

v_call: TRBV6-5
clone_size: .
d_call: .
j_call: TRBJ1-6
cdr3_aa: CASSPRLGNSPPHF
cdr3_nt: TGTGCCAGCAGTCCCCGGTTGGGGAACTCACCCCCCCACTTT

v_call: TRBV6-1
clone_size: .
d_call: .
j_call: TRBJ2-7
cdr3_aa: CASSEARDYEQYF
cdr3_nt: TGTGCCAGCAGTGAGGCCAGGGACTACGAGCAGTACTTC

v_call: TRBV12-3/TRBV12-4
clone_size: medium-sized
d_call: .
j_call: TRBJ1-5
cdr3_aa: CASRLGGRNQPQHF
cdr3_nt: TGTGCCAGCCGATTGGGCGGACGCAATCAGCCCCAGCATTTT

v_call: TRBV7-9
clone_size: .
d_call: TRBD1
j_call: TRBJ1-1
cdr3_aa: CASSSHRGFTEAFF
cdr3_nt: TGTGCCAGCAGCTCGCACAGGGGTTTCACTGAAGCTTTCTTT

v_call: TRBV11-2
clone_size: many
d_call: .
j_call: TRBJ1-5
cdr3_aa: CASSLDWGPDQPQHF
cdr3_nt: TGTGCCAGCAGCTTAGATTGGGGTCCCGATCAGCCCCAGCATTTT

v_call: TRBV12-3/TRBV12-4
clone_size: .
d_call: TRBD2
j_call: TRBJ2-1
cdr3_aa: CASSYHGTSGGRNEQFF
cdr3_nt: TGTGCCAGCAGCTATCACGGGACTAGCGGGGGTCGGAATGAGCAGTTCTTC

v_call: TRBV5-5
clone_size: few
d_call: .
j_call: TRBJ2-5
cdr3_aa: CASRYSYIPSMGETQYF
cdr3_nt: TGTGCCAGCAGATATTCGTACATACCATCCATGGGGGAGACCCAGTACTTC

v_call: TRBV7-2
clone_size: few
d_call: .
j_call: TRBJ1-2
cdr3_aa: CASSPGATGDGYTF
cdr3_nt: TGTGCCAGCAGCCCGGGGGCTACTGGGGATGGCTACACCTTC

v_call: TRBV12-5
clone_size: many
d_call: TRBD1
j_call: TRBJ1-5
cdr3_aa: CASGSGQVTYQPQHF
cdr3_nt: TGTGCTAGTGGTTCCGGACAGGTGACGTATCAGCCCCAGCATTTT

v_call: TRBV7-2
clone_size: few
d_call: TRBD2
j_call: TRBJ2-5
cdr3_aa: CASSLDLGLAAITAQYF
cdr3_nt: TGTGCCAGCAGCTTAGACTTAGGACTAGCAGCTATTACGGCCCAGTACTTC

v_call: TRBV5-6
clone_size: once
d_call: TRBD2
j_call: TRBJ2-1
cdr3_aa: CASSSSSGELYNEQFF
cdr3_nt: TGTGCCAGCAGCTCCTCTAGCGGGGAGCTGTACAATGAGCAGTTCTTC

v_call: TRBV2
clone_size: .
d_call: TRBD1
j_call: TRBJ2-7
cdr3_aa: CASTQGNYEQYF
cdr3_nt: TGTGCCAGCACACAGGGGAACTACGAGCAGTACTTC

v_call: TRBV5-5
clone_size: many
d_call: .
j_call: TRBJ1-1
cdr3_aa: CASSFGGPRTEVFF
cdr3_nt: TGTGCCAGCAGCTTTGGAGGGCCGAGGACTGAAGTTTTCTTT

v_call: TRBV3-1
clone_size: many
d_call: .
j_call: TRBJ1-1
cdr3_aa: CASSQDTRVGFAFF
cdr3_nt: TGTGCCAGCAGCCAAGATACCAGGGTCGGTTTCGCTTTCTTT

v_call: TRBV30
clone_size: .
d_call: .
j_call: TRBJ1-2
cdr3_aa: CAWRSGTYYGYTF
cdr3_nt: TGTGCCTGGAGATCCGGGACCTATTATGGCTACACCTTC

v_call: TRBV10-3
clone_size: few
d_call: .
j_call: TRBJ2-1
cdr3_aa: CAISEGPNNEQFF
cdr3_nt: TGTGCCATCAGTGAGGGACCGAACAATGAGCAGTTCTTC

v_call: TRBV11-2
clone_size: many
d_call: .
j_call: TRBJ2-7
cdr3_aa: CASSSPTEKSYEQYF
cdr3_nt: TGTGCCAGCAGCTCCCCGACAGAGAAATCCTACGAGCAGTACTTC

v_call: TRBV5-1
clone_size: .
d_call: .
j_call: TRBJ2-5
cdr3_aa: CASSLPGKETQYF
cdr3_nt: TGCGCCAGCAGCTTGCCAGGGAAGGAGACCCAGTACTTC

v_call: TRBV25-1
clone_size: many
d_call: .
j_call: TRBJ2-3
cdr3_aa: CASRNGTRGFDTQYF
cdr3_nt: TGTGCCAGCAGGAACGGGACAAGGGGCTTCGATACGCAGTATTTT

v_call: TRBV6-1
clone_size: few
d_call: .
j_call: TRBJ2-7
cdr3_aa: CASSEWQGIDEQYF
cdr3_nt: TGTGCCAGCAGTGAGTGGCAGGGTATCGACGAGCAGTACTTC

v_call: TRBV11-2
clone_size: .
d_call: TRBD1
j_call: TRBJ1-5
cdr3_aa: CASSLDTGGAQHF
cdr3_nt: TGTGCCAGCAGCTTAGATACAGGGGGGGCCCAGCATTTT

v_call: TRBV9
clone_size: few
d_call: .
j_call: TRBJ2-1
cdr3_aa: CASSVDWDGVYNEQFF
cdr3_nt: TGTGCCAGCAGCGTAGACTGGGACGGGGTCTACAATGAGCAGTTCTTC

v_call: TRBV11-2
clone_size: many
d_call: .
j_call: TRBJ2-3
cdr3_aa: CASSLAGSTDTQYF
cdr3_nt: TGTGCCAGCAGCCTGGCGGGTAGCACAGATACGCAGTATTTT

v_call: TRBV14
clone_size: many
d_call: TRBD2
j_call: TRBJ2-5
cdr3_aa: CASSPLAGGQETQYF
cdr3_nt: TGTGCCAGCAGCCCCCTAGCGGGGGGGCAAGAGACCCAGTACTTC

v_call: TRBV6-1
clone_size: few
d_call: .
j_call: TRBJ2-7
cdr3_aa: CASSLRWGDEQYF
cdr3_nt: TGTGCCAGCAGTTTGCGCTGGGGGGACGAGCAGTACTTC

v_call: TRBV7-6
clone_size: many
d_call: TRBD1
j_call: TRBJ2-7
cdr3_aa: CASSLGQGLNLEQYF
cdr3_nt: TGTGCCAGCAGCTTAGGACAGGGCCTTAATTTGGAGCAGTACTTC

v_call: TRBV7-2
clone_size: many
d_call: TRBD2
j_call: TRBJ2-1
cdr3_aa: CASSLRTSGSHF
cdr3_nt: TGTGCCAGCAGCTTAAGGACTAGCGGGTCTCACTTC

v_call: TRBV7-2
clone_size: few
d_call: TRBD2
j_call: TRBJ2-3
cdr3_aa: CASSPAGATDTQYF
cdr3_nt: TGTGCCAGCAGCCCAGCGGGGGCCACAGATACGCAGTATTTT

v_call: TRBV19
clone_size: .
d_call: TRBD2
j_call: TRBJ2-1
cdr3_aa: CASASGGLAGWSSYNEQFF
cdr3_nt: TGTGCCAGTGCCTCAGGGGGACTAGCGGGGTGGAGCTCCTACAATGAGCAGTTCTTC

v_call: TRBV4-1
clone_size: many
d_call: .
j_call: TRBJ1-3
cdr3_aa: CASSQDTGAAGNTIYF
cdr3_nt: TGCGCCAGCAGCCAAGATACGGGGGCCGCTGGAAACACCATATATTTT

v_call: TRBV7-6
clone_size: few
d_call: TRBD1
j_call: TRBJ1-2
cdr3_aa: CASSSPDRGGGYTF
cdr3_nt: TGTGCCAGCAGCTCGCCCGACAGGGGGGGCGGCTACACCTTC

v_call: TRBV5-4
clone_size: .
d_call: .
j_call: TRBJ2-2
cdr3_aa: CASSPRVTSGELFF
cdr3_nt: TGTGCCAGCAGCCCCAGGGTGACATCCGGGGAGCTGTTTTTT

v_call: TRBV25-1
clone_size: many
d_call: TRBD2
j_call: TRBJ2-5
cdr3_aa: CASSGLAVETQYF
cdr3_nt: TGTGCCAGCAGTGGTCTAGCGGTGGAGACCCAGTACTTC

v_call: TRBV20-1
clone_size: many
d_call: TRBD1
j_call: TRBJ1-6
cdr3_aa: CSARLGTGAFYNSPLHF
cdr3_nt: TGCAGTGCTAGGTTAGGGACAGGGGCCTTCTATAATTCACCCCTCCACTTT

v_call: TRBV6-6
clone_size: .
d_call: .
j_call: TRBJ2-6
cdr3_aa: CASSYWDVSSGANVLTF
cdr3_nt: TGTGCCAGCAGTTACTGGGACGTAAGCTCTGGGGCCAACGTCCTGACTTTC

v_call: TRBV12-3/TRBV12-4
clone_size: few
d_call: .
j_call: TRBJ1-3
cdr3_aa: CASSPAGTIYF
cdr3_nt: TGTGCCAGCAGCCCAGCGGGCACCATATATTTT

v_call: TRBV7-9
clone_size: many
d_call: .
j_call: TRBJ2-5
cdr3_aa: CASSRDVETQYF
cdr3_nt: TGTGCCAGCAGCAGGGATGTGGAGACCCAGTACTTC

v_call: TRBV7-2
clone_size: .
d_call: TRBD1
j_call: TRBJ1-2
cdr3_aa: CASSRRDSNYGYTF
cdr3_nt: TGTGCCAGCAGCCGGCGGGACAGTAACTATGGCTACACCTTC

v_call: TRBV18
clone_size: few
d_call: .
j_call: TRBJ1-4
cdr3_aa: CASSQSPKGGTNEKLFF
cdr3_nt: TGTGCCAGCTCACAGAGCCCCAAGGGGGGCACTAATGAAAAACTGTTTTTT

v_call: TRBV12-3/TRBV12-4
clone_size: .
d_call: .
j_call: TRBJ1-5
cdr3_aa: CASSLFTGDPWAQPQHF
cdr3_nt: TGTGCCAGCAGTTTATTCACCGGCGACCCGTGGGCACAGCCCCAGCATTTT

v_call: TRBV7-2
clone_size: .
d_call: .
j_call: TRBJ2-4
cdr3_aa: CASSLGQAKNIQYF
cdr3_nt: TGTGCCAGCAGCTTAGGGCAAGCCAAAAACATTCAGTACTTC